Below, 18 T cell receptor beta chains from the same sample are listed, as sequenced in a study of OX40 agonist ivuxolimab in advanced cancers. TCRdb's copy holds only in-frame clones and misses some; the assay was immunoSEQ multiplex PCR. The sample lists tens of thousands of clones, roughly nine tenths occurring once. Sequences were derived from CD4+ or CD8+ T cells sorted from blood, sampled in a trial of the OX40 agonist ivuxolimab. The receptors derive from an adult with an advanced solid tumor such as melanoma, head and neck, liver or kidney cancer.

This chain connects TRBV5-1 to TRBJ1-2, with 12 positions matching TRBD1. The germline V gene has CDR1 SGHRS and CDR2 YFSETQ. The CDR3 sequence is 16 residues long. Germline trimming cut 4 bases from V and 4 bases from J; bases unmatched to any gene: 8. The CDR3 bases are TGCGCCAGCAGCCTACGTGGGACAGGGGGCGCCTATGGCTACACCTTC. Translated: CASSLRGTGGAYGYTF.

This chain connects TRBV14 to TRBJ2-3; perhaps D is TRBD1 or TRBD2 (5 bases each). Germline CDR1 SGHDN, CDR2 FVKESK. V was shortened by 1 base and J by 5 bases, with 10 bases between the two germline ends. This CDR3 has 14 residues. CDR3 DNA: TGTGCCAGCAGCCAAGTGGTTGGGGGAGATACGCAGTATTTT. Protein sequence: CASSQVVGGDTQYF.

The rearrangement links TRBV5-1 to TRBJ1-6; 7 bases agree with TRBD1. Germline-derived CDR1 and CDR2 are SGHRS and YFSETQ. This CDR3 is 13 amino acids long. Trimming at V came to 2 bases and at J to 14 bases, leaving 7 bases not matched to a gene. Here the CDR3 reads CASSLGQVASLHF. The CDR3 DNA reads TGCGCCAGCAGCTTAGGACAGGTTGCATCCCTCCACTTT.

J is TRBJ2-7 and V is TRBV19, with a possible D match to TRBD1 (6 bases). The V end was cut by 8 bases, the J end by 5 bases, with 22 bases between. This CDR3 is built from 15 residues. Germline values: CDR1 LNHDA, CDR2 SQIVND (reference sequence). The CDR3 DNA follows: TGTGCCAGTTCCCTTCAGGCAGGGGCTAGGGACGAGCAGTACTTC. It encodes CASSLQAGARDEQYF.

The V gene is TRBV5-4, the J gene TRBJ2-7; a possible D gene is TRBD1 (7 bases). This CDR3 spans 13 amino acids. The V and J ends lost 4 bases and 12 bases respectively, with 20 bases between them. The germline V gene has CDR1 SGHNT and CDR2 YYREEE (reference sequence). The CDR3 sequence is CASSPGDSFSRYF. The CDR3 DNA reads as TGTGCCAGCAGCCCGGGGGACAGTTTCTCCCGGTACTTC.

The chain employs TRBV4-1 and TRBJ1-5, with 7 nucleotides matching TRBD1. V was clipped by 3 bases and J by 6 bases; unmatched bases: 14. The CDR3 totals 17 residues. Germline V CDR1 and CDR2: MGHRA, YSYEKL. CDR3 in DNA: TGCGCCAGCAGCCACCAGCCTACGACAGGGATGGGTCAGCCCCAGCATTTT. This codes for CASSHQPTTGMGQPQHF.

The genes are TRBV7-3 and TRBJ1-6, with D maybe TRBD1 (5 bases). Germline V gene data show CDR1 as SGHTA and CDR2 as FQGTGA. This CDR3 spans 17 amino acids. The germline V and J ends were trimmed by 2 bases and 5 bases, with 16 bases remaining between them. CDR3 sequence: CASSLGEHDSDNSPLHF. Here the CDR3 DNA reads TGTGCCAGCAGCTTAGGGGAACACGACAGCGATAATTCACCCCTCCACTTT.

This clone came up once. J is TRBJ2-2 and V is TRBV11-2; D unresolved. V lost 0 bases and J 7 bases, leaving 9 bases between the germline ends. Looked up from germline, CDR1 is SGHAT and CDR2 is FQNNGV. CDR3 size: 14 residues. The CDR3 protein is CASSLDQVLGELFF. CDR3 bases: TGTGCCAGCAGCTTAGATCAGGTCCTCGGGGAGCTGTTTTTT.

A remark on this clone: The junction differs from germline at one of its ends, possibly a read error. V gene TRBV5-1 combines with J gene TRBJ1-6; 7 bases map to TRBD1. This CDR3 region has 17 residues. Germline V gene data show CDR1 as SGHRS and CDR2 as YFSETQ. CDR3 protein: CASSLAAGTVSNSPLRF. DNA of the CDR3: TGCGCCAGCAGCTTGGCGGCTGGGACAGTAAGCAATTCACCCCTCCGCTTT.

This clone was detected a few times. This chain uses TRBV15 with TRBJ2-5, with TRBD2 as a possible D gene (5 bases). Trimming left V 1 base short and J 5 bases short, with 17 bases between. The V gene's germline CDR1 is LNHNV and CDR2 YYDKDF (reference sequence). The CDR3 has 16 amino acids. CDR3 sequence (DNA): TGTGCCACCAGCAGAGCTCAGTCTGGCCGCGGGGAGACCCAGTACTTC. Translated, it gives CATSRAQSGRGETQYF.

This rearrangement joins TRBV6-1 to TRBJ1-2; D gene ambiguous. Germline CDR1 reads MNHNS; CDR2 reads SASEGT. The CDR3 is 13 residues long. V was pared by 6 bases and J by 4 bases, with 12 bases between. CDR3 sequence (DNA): TGTGCCAGCAGGGCACTAACAGCCTATGGCTACACCTTC. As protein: CASRALTAYGYTF.

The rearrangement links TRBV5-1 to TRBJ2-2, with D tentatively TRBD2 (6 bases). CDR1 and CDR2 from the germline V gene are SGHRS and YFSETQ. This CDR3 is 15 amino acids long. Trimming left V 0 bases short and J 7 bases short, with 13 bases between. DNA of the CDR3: TGCGCCAGCAGCTTGGAAGGAGGGAGGAGCGGGGAGCTGTTTTTT. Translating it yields CASSLEGGRSGELFF. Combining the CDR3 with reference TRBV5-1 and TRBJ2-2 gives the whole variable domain KAGVTQTPRYLIKTRGQQVTLSCSPISGHRSVSWYQQTPGQGLQFLFEYFSETQRNKGNFPGRFSGRQFSNSRSEMNVSTLELGDSALYLCASSLEGGRSGELFFGEGSRLTVL.

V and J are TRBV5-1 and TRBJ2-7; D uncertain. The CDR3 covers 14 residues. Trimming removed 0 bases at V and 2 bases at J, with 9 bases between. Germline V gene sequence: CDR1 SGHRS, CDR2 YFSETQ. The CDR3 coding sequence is TGCGCCAGCAGCTTGGAGGAAGGCCCCTACGAGCAGTACTTC. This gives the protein CASSLEEGPYEQYF.

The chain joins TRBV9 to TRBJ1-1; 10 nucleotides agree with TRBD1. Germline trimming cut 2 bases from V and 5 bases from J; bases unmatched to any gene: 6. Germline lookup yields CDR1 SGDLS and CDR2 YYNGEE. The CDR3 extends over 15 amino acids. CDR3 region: CASSVGTGEETEAFF. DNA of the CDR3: TGTGCCAGCAGCGTGGGGACAGGGGAAGAAACTGAAGCTTTCTTT.

CDR3: CASSTRAGSTNEKLFF. The CDR3 DNA sequence: TGTGCCAGCAGCACCCGGGCAGGGTCAACTAATGAAAAACTGTTTTTT. This rearrangement joins TRBV7-8 to TRBJ1-4, with D perhaps matching TRBD1 (5 bases). The germline V gene encodes CDR1 SGHVS and CDR2 FQNEAQ. V lost 5 bases, J lost 0 bases, and 13 bases lay in between. The CDR3 has 16 residues.

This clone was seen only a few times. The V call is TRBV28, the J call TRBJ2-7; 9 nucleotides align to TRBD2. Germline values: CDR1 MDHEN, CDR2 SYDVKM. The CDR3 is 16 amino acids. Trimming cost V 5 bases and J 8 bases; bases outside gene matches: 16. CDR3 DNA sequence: TGTGCCAGCAGTCCCCCGTTTAGCGGGGGCCTTTCTAAGCAGTACTTC. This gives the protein CASSPPFSGGLSKQYF. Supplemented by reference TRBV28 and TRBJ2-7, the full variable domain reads DVKVTQSSRYLVKRTGEKVFLECVQDMDHENMFWYRQDPGLGLRLIYFSYDVKMKEKGDIPEGYSVSREKKERFSLILESASTNQTSMYLCASSPPFSGGLSKQYFGPGTRLTVT.

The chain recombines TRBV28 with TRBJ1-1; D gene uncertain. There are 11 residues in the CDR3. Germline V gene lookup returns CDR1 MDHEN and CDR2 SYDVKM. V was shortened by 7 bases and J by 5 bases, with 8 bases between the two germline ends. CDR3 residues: CASTVGTEAFF. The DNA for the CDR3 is TGTGCCAGCACGGTTGGGACTGAAGCTTTCTTT. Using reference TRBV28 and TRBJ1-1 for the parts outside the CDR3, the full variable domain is DVKVTQSSRYLVKRTGEKVFLECVQDMDHENMFWYRQDPGLGLRLIYFSYDVKMKEKGDIPEGYSVSREKKERFSLILESASTNQTSMYLCASTVGTEAFFGQGTRLTVV.

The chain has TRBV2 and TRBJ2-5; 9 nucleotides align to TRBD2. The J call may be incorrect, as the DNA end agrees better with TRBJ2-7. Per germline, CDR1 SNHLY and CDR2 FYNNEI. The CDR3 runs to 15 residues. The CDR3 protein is CASSEKRGAPYEQYF. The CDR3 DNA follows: TGTGCCAGCAGTGAAAAGCGGGGGGCCCCCTACGAGCAGTACTTC.